This T cell receptor (beta chain) appears in the sequencing data of a study of PD-1 blockade in classical Hodgkin lymphoma. On the study more broadly: It was nivolumab at 3 mg/kg, given intravenously every 2 weeks, that patients received.

The time point: cycle 4 day 1 (C4D1), after 6 weeks of nivolumab. Exposure to brentuximab vedotin varied, and each patient had relapsed following autologous stem cell transplantation. The authors purified CD4+ T cells from thawed PBMCs by magnetic negative selection. This CDR3 comprises 14 residues. Germline V gene lookup returns CDR1 SSHAT and CDR2 FNYEAQ (reference sequence). This table comes from immunoSEQ multiplex PCR, and its TCRdb copy is limited to in-frame clones, with some not included. The sample has under 25,000 clones, roughly 76% seen once. Notes on the study in general: Diversity in CD4+ TCRs, unlike that measured in CD8+ TCRs, had risen significantly by C4D1. Among the patients, those starting nivolumab under 1 year after ASCT were excluded. According to reports, newly diagnosed patients had lower baseline TCR diversity than healthy donors, and relapsed/refractory patients had lower baseline TCR diversity still.

Concerning this clone itself: Its specificity is not known. An end of the junction differs from the germline gene, which may be a read error.

The chain combines TRBV7-7 with TRBJ2-2, with D unclear. This TCR was recovered from a human donor with classical Hodgkin lymphoma. The specimen comprised CD4+ T cells from blood, sampled before the fourth cycle of nivolumab. The CDR3 sequence: CASSLQLFSGELFF. The CDR3 nucleotides are TGTGCTAGCAGCTTACAGCTATTCTCCGGGGAGCTGTTTTTT.